This passage covers 19 T cell receptor beta chains from one sample sequenced in a study of blood T cells in healthy people across ages. Then a second PCR, running about 6 to 12 cycles, was carried out with a sample-barcoded 5' primer and a J-beta primer mix. TCRdb fed the 5' RACE reads into MiXCR, producing one record per CDR3 protein. The sample includes around 690,000 distinct CDR3 sequences, 58% seen only once; the top ten take 30% to 40%. The sequenced sample was blood. Receptors originate from a man between 60 and 75 years old in good health.

There are a few counts of this clonotype. V usage is TRBV27 and J usage is TRBJ1-6; D is possibly TRBD1 (5 bases). V lost 3 bases to trimming and J lost 8 bases, with 14 bases between them. The germline gives CDR1 MNHEY, CDR2 SMNVEV (reference sequence). CDR3 size: 15 residues. This CDR3 reads CASSLGRNMDSPLHF. The CDR3 coding sequence is TGTGCCAGCAGTTTGGGACGAAACATGGATTCACCCCTCCACTTT.

This chain uses TRBV29-1 with TRBJ2-7; 7 bases match TRBD2. The J call may be wrong; the DNA end is better matched by TRBJ2-5. Germline CDR1 reads SQVTM; CDR2 reads ANQGSEA. The CDR3 has 12 amino acids. The CDR3 loop reads CSPRVAGETQYF. The CDR3 nucleotides are TGCAGCCCCCGGGTAGCGGGAGAGACCCAGTACTTC.

The V gene is TRBV20-1, the J gene TRBJ2-5; D is perhaps TRBD2 (5 bases). The V end was cut by 5 bases, the J end by 5 bases, with 18 bases between. Germline CDR1 DFQATT, CDR2 SNEGSKA (reference sequence). The CDR3 covers 14 residues. DNA for the CDR3: TGCAGTGCTGTCCTCGGATTAGCGCATGAGACCCAGTACTTC. It codes for CSAVLGLAHETQYF.

J is TRBJ2-7 and V is TRBV20-1; D possibly corresponds to TRBD2 (6 bases). The length of the CDR3 is 13 residues. The germline V and J ends were trimmed by 5 bases and 8 bases, with 19 bases remaining between them. Germline loops: CDR1 DFQATT, CDR2 SNEGSKA (reference sequence). The CDR3 region is CSASGTPGDKQYF. The CDR3 bases are TGCAGTGCTTCCGGGACTCCTGGAGATAAGCAGTACTTC.

The CDR3 DNA follows: TGCAGCGTGGGACAGGGGGGATCGAGATACGAGCAGTACTTC. It yields the protein CSVGQGGSRYEQYF. The rearrangement joins TRBV29-1 to TRBJ2-7; 11 bases align to TRBD1. The trim removed 6 bases at V and 4 bases at J, leaving 8 bases unmatched. This CDR3 region has 14 residues. CDR1 and CDR2 from the germline V gene are SQVTM and ANQGSEA.

In its sample, this clonotype was seen a few times. The chain is built from TRBV7-2 and TRBJ2-7; 7 positions agree with TRBD1. CDR1 is SGHTA and CDR2 is FQGNSA in the germline V gene. V lost 2 bases, J lost 5 bases, and 6 bases stayed unmatched. CDR3 length: 14 residues. The CDR3 here is CASSLNRGLDEQYF. CDR3 sequence (DNA): TGTGCCAGCAGCTTAAACAGGGGATTAGACGAGCAGTACTTC.

The chain uses TRBV4-1 and TRBJ1-2; D call uncertain. Deletions cut 0 bases from V and 7 bases from J, with 9 bases between. Germline CDR1 MGHRA, CDR2 YSYEKL. The length of the CDR3 is 13 residues. CDR3 region: CASSQDQQAGYTF. The CDR3 DNA reads TGCGCCAGCAGCCAAGATCAGCAGGCTGGCTACACCTTC.

V usage is TRBV20-1 and J usage is TRBJ2-1; 7 bases are shared with TRBD2. The J segment lost 1 base and the V segment lost 3 bases, leaving 6 bases of the junction unmatched. The germline V gene has CDR1 DFQATT and CDR2 SNEGSKA (reference sequence). This CDR3 comprises 15 residues. CDR3 region: CSASAGDPSYNEQFF. DNA of the CDR3: TGCAGTGCTAGCGCGGGGGACCCTTCCTACAATGAGCAGTTCTTC.

The chain is built from TRBV5-1 and TRBJ2-6; no definite D call. The germline gives CDR1 SGHRS, CDR2 YFSETQ. The ends were cut back, 7 bases at V and 0 bases at J, with 11 bases in the middle. The length of the CDR3 is 15 residues. This chain's CDR3 is CASRNRDSGANVLTF. Here the CDR3 DNA reads TGCGCCAGCCGGAACAGAGACTCTGGGGCCAACGTCCTGACTTTC.

V and J are TRBV6-5 and TRBJ1-2, with D perhaps matching TRBD1 (5 bases). V lost 8 bases to trimming and J lost 2 bases, with 9 bases between them. The CDR3 has 12 amino acids. From germline, CDR1 is MNHEY and CDR2 SVGAGI. CDR3 residues: CASQDTNYGYTF. CDR3 DNA: TGTGCCAGCCAGGACACGAACTATGGCTACACCTTC.

The chain recombines TRBV5-1 with TRBJ2-5; the D is unclear. This CDR3 has 14 residues. V lost 0 bases and J 11 bases, leaving 17 bases between the germline ends. Germline V lookup: CDR1 SGHRS, CDR2 YFSETQ. CDR3 DNA sequence: TGCGCCAGCAGCTTGGGGGATCCCCAAGGAGAGCAGTACTTC. Translating gives CASSLGDPQGEQYF.

This clonotype has only one observation. The CDR3 reads CASSKEEGEVSWANVLTF. In nucleotides, the CDR3 is TGTGCCAGCAGCAAAGAGGAGGGGGAAGTCTCTTGGGCCAACGTCCTGACTTTC. This chain uses TRBV21-1 with TRBJ2-6; the tabulated D call, TRBD1, remains unverified against the DNA. TRBV21-1 is listed as a pseudogene. The CDR3 length is 18 residues.

The V and J genes are TRBV3-1 and TRBJ1-6; D uncertain. V lost 4 bases and J lost 0, with 7 bases in between. Germline values: CDR1 LGHDT, CDR2 YNNKEL (reference sequence). The CDR3 is made up of 15 amino acids. The CDR3 bases are TGTGCCAGCAGCCCCGAGAGCTCCTATAATTCACCCCTCCACTTT. Protein product: CASSPESSYNSPLHF.

This chain uses TRBV12-3 or TRBV12-4 with TRBJ2-1; D is possibly TRBD2 (7 bases). The V end was cut by 5 bases, the J end by 9 bases, with 20 bases between. The CDR3 covers 15 residues. The DNA for the CDR3 is TGTGCCAGCAGTCCCCGGACTAGGGGGGTTGTTGAGCAGTTCTTC. Residues: CASSPRTRGVVEQFF.

The chain carries TRBV6-6 and TRBJ2-1; 10 bases are shared with TRBD2. The end of the DNA is better explained by TRBJ2-7, so the J call may be wrong. CDR1 and CDR2 (germline): MNHNY, SVGAGI (reference sequence). The CDR3 contains 16 residues. DNA of the CDR3: TGTGCCAGCAGTACCCTACTAGCGGGGTCCTACAATGAGCAGTACTTC. Translation gives CASSTLLAGSYNEQYF.

The rearrangement uses TRBV18 and TRBJ1-4, with D tentatively TRBD1 (6 bases). The CDR3 sequence is 13 residues long. Germline loops: CDR1 KGHSH, CDR2 LQKENI. Between the trimmed V and J ends, which lost 8 bases and 7 bases, there was a span of 14 bases. The CDR3 DNA reads TGTGCCAGCGCTCAGGGGATGCGTGAAAAACTGTTTTTT. Protein product: CASAQGMREKLFF.

CDR3 loop: CSARDNRVLLNSPLHF. For the CDR3, the DNA is TGCAGTGCTAGAGATAATCGGGTCTTATTGAATTCACCCCTCCACTTT. The chain joins TRBV20-1 to TRBJ1-6, with D unclear. This CDR3 has 16 amino acids. CDR1 and CDR2 (germline): DFQATT, SNEGSKA (reference sequence). The germline V and J ends were trimmed by 0 bases and 7 bases, with 16 bases remaining between them.

The chain couples TRBV2 to TRBJ2-7; D is uncertain. Trimming pared 5 bases from V and 7 bases from J, leaving 15 bases between. The germline CDR1 and CDR2 sequences are SNHLY and FYNNEI. This CDR3 contains 13 residues. The CDR3 region has the DNA TGTGCCAGCAGTCGAGCGAATTACAATGAGCAGTACTTC. Protein product: CASSRANYNEQYF.

This chain uses TRBV12-3 or TRBV12-4 with TRBJ2-1; perhaps TRBD1 as D (5 bases). Deletions cut 3 bases from V and 13 bases from J, with 13 bases between. The CDR3 length is 12 residues. CDR3 DNA: TGTGCCAGCAGTTTCTCGACAGAGCTCCAGTTCTTC. This translates into CASSFSTELQFF.